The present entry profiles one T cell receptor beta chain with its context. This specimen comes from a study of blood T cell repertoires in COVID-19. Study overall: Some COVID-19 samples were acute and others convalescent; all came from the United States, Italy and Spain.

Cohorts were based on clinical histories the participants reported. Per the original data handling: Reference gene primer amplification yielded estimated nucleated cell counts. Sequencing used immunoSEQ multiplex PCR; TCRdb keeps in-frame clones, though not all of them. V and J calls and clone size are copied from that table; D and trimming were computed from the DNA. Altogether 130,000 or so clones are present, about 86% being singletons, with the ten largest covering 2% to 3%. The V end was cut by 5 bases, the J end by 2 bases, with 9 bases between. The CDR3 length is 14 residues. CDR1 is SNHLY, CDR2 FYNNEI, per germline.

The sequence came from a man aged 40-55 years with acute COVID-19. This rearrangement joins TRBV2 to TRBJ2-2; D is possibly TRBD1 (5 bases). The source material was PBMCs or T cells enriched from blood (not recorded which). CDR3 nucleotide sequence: TGTGCCAGCAGTCCAGGGCGTAACACCGGGGAGCTGTTTTTT. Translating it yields CASSPGRNTGELFF.